The source of this TCR beta chain is a study of blood T cell repertoires in COVID-19 (TCRdb year 2020). For the wider study: The collaborator samples originated in the United States, Italy and Spain and spanned the acute and convalescent phases of COVID-19. The repertoires were made available in a free public database intended to serve as a resource for research on the immune response to SARS-CoV-2. The prospective study material was composed of cDNA or gDNA derived from T cells, B-cell-depleted T cells, or PBMCs. A de-identified subject ID, COVID-19 status, age in years and sex were almost always included in the sample metadata. Samples were obtained from the ongoing ImmuneRACE study (first 160 participants) and from over 1,000 subjects provided by 6 global collaborators. Where HLA class I and class II types were available, the types were taken from metadata supplied by the sample provider, not from assay-based typing. The dataset comprised deeply sampled blood TCRbeta repertoires from subjects exposed to, actively infected with, or recovered from COVID-19.

Results the study describes overall, beyond this receptor: How much clinical and demographic metadata was included differed by source and by participant, and the metadata was provided uncurated.

Collaborating institutions collected whole blood in K2EDTA tubes following their own protocols. Collaborator samples were shipped for TCRbeta analysis as frozen whole blood, isolated PBMCs, or DNA extracted from either sample type. This clone was counted between two and nine times. Its antigen is unknown. No base qualities exist here, and no much larger clone lies one base off it. The immunoSEQ Assay, a bias-controlled multiplex PCR, was used to amplify TCRbeta CDR3 regions from genomic DNA. Processing in the source paper ran as follows. The number of nucleated cells in each sample was estimated by amplification of reference gene primers within the assay. To quantify the absolute abundance of each unique TCRbeta CDR3 rearrangement, sequence reads were collapsed and filtered. For each sample, productive Simpson clonality was calculated by taking the square root of Simpson's diversity index across productive rearrangements. Imported from immuneACCESS, the table was reduced by TCRdb to in-frame sequences with V and J called. These copies leave out some clones; in studies compared against another copy, an unresolved V gene accounts for under half, and the cause of the remainder is not known. V, J and clone size are taken as reported in that table, and D and trimming were inferred from the DNA itself. The sample data list around 200,000 clones, and approximately 80% of these were observed just once. The top ten hold about 10% of the sample.

Sequenced input: peripheral blood. This sequence was found in a woman at least 80 years old with acute or convalescent COVID-19.

The CDR3 in this case is CATSPSGGDYGYTF. The DNA is as follows: TGTGCCACCAGCCCCAGCGGGGGGGACTATGGCTACACCTTC. Here the chain combines TRBV15 and TRBJ1-2; 5 matching bases give a weak D call of TRBD1. Trimming at the junction amounts to 5 bases on V and 3 bases on J, and the germline ends lie 13 bases apart. The CDR1 and CDR2 encoded by the germline V gene (reference sequence) are LNHNV and YYDKDF. The CDR3 goes from the cysteine to the phenylalanine over 14 residues. The read is trimmed to its CDR3 DNA, 42 bases read in frame from base 1.